The present T cell receptor (beta chain) was sequenced within a study of cytomegalovirus exposure and HLA in healthy donors (dated by TCRdb to about 2017). For the study in its entirety: An earlier analysis of some 500 of the donors reported about 250 Gb of sequence data and approximately 110 million unique TCR beta sequences from about 179 million T cells. Roughly 300 gigabases of sequencing data and around 87 million unique TCR sequences were included in an early release covering over 600 HLA-typed donors. Of the approximately 400 genotyped donors, approximately 80% were placed in the genetic ancestry cluster associated with self-reported Caucasian donors. The study aimed to test whether signatures of past pathogen exposure could be identified by cataloging public T cell receptors. Using immunosequencing, the study profiled T cell repertoires from about 650 subjects and related those repertoires to cytomegalovirus serostatus. A separate validation cohort of 100 to 150 different subjects was used in addition to the 666-subject first cohort. The study combined high-throughput TCR immunosequencing, statistical association of individual TCRs with disease status, and machine learning to predict cytomegalovirus infection status. To study patterns of TCR occurrence, a later analysis re-analyzed previously published TCR beta repertoires from several hundred donors and added high-resolution HLA genotyping. In the later analysis, no new phenotypic data were used to find candidate immune exposures; instead, reliance was placed on TCR beta sequences and their occurrence across donors. An earlier analysis of approximately 500 of the donors applied high-throughput TCR beta sequencing to assess whether each TCR beta V gene segment acted as functional or pseudogenic. Donor age, sex, ethnicity and CMV serostatus were collected together with the repertoire data. A later genetic analysis took genome-wide SNP genotypes for about 65% of the roughly 670 donors and used that subset as a discovery cohort. Every repertoire in the discovery cohort had been generated on one and the same sequencing platform. HLA typing included class I and class II loci at four-digit resolution. The number of donors typed differed by locus, with 629-630 for A, B, C, DRB1 and DQB1, over 500 for DQA1, about 610 for DPA1, and some 440 for DPB1. Several DR-DQ haplotypes were handled as single units for association and clustering because linkage in the cohort was strong. Across some 400 genotyped donors of the cohort, an average of approximately 240,000 unique TCR beta nucleotide sequences per donor were sequenced, and approximately 17% of those sequences were non-productive.

Notes on this clone: The antigen this receptor binds is unknown. No clone much larger than this one lies a single base away; base qualities are absent.

The receptor library was made with the immunoSEQ multiplex PCR assay. For the multiplex PCR, a mixture combining 60 forward primers for TCR Vbeta segments and 13 reverse primers for TCR Jbeta segments was used. The CDR3 region of rearranged TCR beta genes was amplified from genomic DNA by a multiplex PCR assay. On the Illumina HiSeq System, the amplified TCR beta libraries were sequenced as 87-base-pair reads. Regarding the original processing steps: In a later analysis, roughly 80 million unique TCR beta chains were counted across the 690 or so repertoires, and around 10 million of these chains were shared by at least two donors. To remove PCR and sequencing errors, raw reads were error-corrected and collapsed into unique sequences using a nearest-neighbor algorithm that merged closely related sequences. V, D and J gene segments were assigned by aligning CDR3 sequences to IMGT reference sequences. For a sequence to be retained, a match of at least six nucleotides to both a V gene segment and a J gene segment was required. Rearrangements were called productive when the CDR3 lacked stop codons and stayed in frame with V and J; all others were non-productive. Following IMGT convention, CDR3 was defined as the stretch from the second conserved V-encoded cysteine to the conserved J-encoded phenylalanine. The earlier analysis of about 610 of the donors excluded sequences that lacked an unambiguous match to a single V gene segment. In an earlier analysis of a few hundred of the donors, V segments were called functional above 56.7% productive rearrangements and were called segregating when the between-donor standard deviation exceeded 5%. A statistical classification framework was built to diagnose cytomegalovirus status from the catalog of TCR beta chain sequences. In a later analysis, TCR nucleotide sequences were compared against IMGT/GENE-DB human TR gene sequences so that V and J genes could be assigned. Using the TCRdist pipeline, a later analysis assigned CDR3 sequences along with most-parsimonious VDJ recombination scenarios. A later analysis defined each TCR beta chain by its CDR3 amino acid sequence plus V-gene family, and excluded reads lacking a unique V-gene family. A later analysis removed 592 highly shared, low-generation-probability nucleotide sequences to deal with suspected cross-contamination and a sequencing artifact. In a later analysis, a clonal expansion index was calculated for each public chain from normalized within-repertoire ranks of inferred template counts. A later analysis computed generation probabilities with a VDJ recombination model fitted to out-of-frame rearrangements, and checked the results against IGoR. In a later analysis, hypergeometric tests were used to score TCR-TCR, TCR-HLA and TCR-CMV co-occurrence, with a repertoire-size bias correction applied to TCR pairs. To estimate false discovery rates, a later analysis permuted the HLA or CMV assignments 20 times. In a later analysis, co-occurring TCRs were grouped with DBSCAN, and TCRdist sequence similarity was added when clustering was performed within HLA-allele-positive subsets. For co-occurrence clustering, repertoires with fewer than 30,000 or more than 120,000 public chains were excluded, along with about five repertoires with anomalous nucleotide sharing. Sourced from immuneACCESS, this table was stored by TCRdb with only in-frame sequences that have V and J called. A share of the clones is absent; for the studies checked, an unresolved V gene accounts for under half, and the remainder has no known explanation. V and J calls and clone size are those listed in that table; D and trimming were worked out from the DNA. The sample table records roughly 230,000 clones; about nine tenths of these occur just once. Of the sample, 1.7% falls within the top ten clones.

CDR1 GTSNPN and CDR2 SVGIG were looked up in the germline V gene (reference sequence). Inclusive of the bounding cysteine and phenylalanine, the CDR3 is 16 residues long. The read is trimmed to its CDR3 DNA, 48 bases read in frame from base 1. V gives up 0 bases and J gives up 0 bases, and the segment between their germline ends measures 12 bases. The research as a whole found: In a later analysis, 16,951 TCR beta sequences were associated with specific HLA alleles at a false discovery rate of 0.05. An earlier analysis of approximately 500 of the donors showed that most TCR beta V segments appeared in productive rearrangements either about 87% or about 30% of the time, which broadly matched IMGT annotations. According to a later genetic analysis, donors in an Asian-associated ancestry cluster had fewer N-insertions in productive TCRs than the approximately 630-donor mean. The presence/absence analyses assumed that sequencing depth was roughly uniform across donors, and that assumption may not be true. A later analysis found that most CMV-associated TCR beta chains appeared HLA-restricted, with HLA associations seemingly driven largely by CMV exposure. When HLA alleles, especially DR and DQ, strongly co-occurred, attributing TCR associations to individual alleles was difficult. HLA typing was unavailable for some donors at each locus, so association tests used only the typed subset. According to a later analysis, parvovirus B19, influenza, CMV and Epstein-Barr virus appeared linked to several top co-occurrence clusters. The authors suggested that the approach could potentially be extended to other disease states and immunological phenotypes. A few of the identified cytomegalovirus-associated TCR beta chains were confirmed in vitro to be specific for cytomegalovirus antigens. A later genetic analysis associated a missense DCLRE1C variant with V-gene and J-gene trimming of TCR beta chains, and an independent cohort replicated the association. The only immune exposure information available for the cohort was CMV serostatus. A further reported finding was that TCR beta sequences accurately predicted the HLA-A and HLA-B alleles for most subjects in the first cohort. According to a later analysis, TCR association rates differed among HLA loci, with DRB1 alleles showing the most associated TCRs and HLA-C alleles showing the fewest. While some public TCRs were present in many individuals, most TCR sequences turned up only very rarely across donors. Because counts were too low, 15 to 20 rarely observed V segments, including chromosome 9 orphons, were excluded from the earlier analysis of around 640 of the donors. The 87-base-pair reads could not distinguish some IMGT-functional V segments, including TRBV6-2 and TRBV6-3, so those segments were excluded. Correlated functional status among segregating V segments might reflect linkage disequilibrium, but an unknown experimental factor could not be ruled out. In the study, around 150 TCR beta chains were listed as associated with cytomegalovirus. In this cohort, only TCR beta chains were sequenced, and detectable features were limited by the absence of alpha or paired-chain data. Compared with equally common non-associated chains, HLA-associated TCR beta chains in a later analysis were more clonally expanded and had lower generation probabilities. The sequencing pipeline was judged likely to have produced a cluster of highly shared sequence variants as a technical artifact. The classifier was reported to diagnose cytomegalovirus status with high specificity and sensitivity in both the original cohort and the validation cohort.

The cohort comprised 666 healthy bone marrow donors. Cohort members were all nominally healthy when sampled, although unrecorded immune exposures were likely present. The donor was CMV seronegative and belonged to the group of around 400 seronegative cohort members. A peripheral blood sample was provided by each donor, and peripheral blood mononuclear cells were used for TCR beta sequencing. Genomic DNA extraction from the blood cell samples was performed with the Qiagen DNeasy Blood Extraction Kit. This TCR derives from a girl aged 2-10 years in good health and CMV-seronegative. The specimen sequenced was PBMCs. The V gene is TRBV30 and the J gene is TRBJ1-3; the D gene cannot be named for sure. The CDR3 sequence is CAWSVLRSVSGNTIYF. The bases read TGTGCCTGGAGTGTACTCCGGAGCGTCTCTGGAAACACCATATATTTT.